The entry below describes one T cell receptor beta chain. This entry is derived from a study of CD8+ T cells in alopecia areata. The treatment is: oral pan-JAK inhibitor, 5-10 mg twice daily. RNA extraction was followed by reverse transcription into cDNA, which acted as the sequencing template. Some clones are missing from TCRdb's copy, which holds only in-frame ones; the method was immunoSEQ multiplex PCR. Found here are some 220,000 clones, about 57% of them singletons; the top ten hold 1.6%. V was clipped by 3 bases and J by 7 bases, with 13 bases between them. Germline V lookup: CDR1 GTSNPN, CDR2 SVGIG (reference sequence). The CDR3 is 14 amino acids.

The TCR was taken from a human donor with alopecia areata. The chain has TRBV30 and TRBJ1-6; no clear D. This specimen consisted of CD4+ T cells sorted from blood, obtained at week 4, from a patient treated with tofacitinib. The CDR3 nucleotides are TGTGCCTGGAGCACGGGCCTCGGGAATTCACCCCTCCACTTT. Encoded protein: CAWSTGLGNSPLHF.